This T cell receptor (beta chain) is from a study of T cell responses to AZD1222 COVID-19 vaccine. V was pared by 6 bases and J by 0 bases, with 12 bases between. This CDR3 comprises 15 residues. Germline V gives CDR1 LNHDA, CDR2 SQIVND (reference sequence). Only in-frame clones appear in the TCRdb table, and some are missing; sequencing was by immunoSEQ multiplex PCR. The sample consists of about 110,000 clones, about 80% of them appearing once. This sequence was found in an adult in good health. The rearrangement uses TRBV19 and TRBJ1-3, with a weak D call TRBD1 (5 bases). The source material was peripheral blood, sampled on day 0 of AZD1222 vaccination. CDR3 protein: CASRRDWSSGNTIYF. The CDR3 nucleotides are TGTGCCAGTAGGCGGGACTGGAGCTCTGGAAACACCATATATTTT.